These 27 T cell receptor beta chains were sequenced from one sample in a study of tumor and adjacent non-tumor tissue in lung cancer. The template was RNA from unsorted bulk tissue. The library came from three nested PCR rounds adapted from ARM-PCR protocols. TCRdb reprocessed the multiplex PCR reads with MiXCR, giving one entry per CDR3 protein. The data hold approximately 120,000 distinct CDR3 sequences, with roughly 75% observed a single time. What was sequenced was lung tumor tissue. The receptors were gathered from a woman in her fifties or sixties with non-small cell lung cancer.

A word on this clonotype: Its ends do not fully match the called genes, so a read error is possible. The rearrangement joins TRBV5-5 to TRBJ2-3; TRBD1 is a possible D gene (6 bases). Germline CDR1 and CDR2: SGHKS and YYEKEE (reference sequence). The CDR3 consists of 16 residues. The CDR3 DNA sequence: TGTGCCAGCAGCCTTTTAATCTCGGACAGCACAGATACGCACTATTTT. Translation: CASSLLISDSTDTHYF.

The rearrangement joins TRBV7-8 to TRBJ2-3; 9 nucleotides align to TRBD1. Trimming removed 8 bases from V and 6 bases from J; junction bases left unmatched: 12. The length of the CDR3 is 15 residues. Germline CDR1 is SGHVS and CDR2 is FQNEAQ. Written as DNA, the CDR3 is TGTGCCAGCTACCCCGTGACAGGGGGTAGGGATACGCAGTATTTT. As protein: CASYPVTGGRDTQYF.

This clonotype was picked up a small number of times. This chain connects TRBV2 to TRBJ1-5, with D tentatively TRBD1 (6 bases). V shed 7 bases and J shed 2 bases, with 18 bases lying between them. The V gene's germline CDR1 is SNHLY and CDR2 FYNNEI. The CDR3 sequence is 16 residues long. CDR3 bases: TGTGCCAGCAACTCTCGGGGGGCGCAAGGCAATCAGCCCCAGCATTTT. Its translation is CASNSRGAQGNQPQHF.

Concerning this clonotype: A much larger clone is a single base away; this may be a read error. The CDR3 DNA follows: TGTGCCAGCAGTGTACCTAGCGGGGGACGAGAGACCCAGTACTTC. Residues: CASSVPSGGRETQYF. The rearrangement uses TRBV6-2 or TRBV6-3 and TRBJ2-5; TRBD2 aligns across 10 bases. This CDR3 contains 15 residues. With V trimmed by 5 bases and J by 4 bases, 7 bases remained unmatched. From germline, CDR1 is MNHEY and CDR2 SVGEGT.

Worth noting for this clonotype: This may come from a read error, since a much larger clone is one base off. The chain couples TRBV5-1 to TRBJ2-3; TRBD1 might be the D (6 bases). CDR1 is SGHRS and CDR2 is YFSETQ in the germline V gene. This CDR3 has 15 residues. Trimming removed 3 bases from V and 4 bases from J, with 15 bases in between. The CDR3, as DNA: TGCGCCAGCAGCTCTGATAACAGGGTGTCAGATACGCAGTATTTT. Amino acid sequence: CASSSDNRVSDTQYF.

To note about this clonotype: One junction end disagrees with the germline gene, perhaps due to a read error. The chain carries TRBV11-3 and TRBJ2-1; maybe TRBD2 (7 bases). CDR1 and CDR2 (germline): SGHNT, YENEEA. The CDR3 loop spans 15 amino acids. This CDR3 is CASSLGGGSYNEQLF. CDR3 coding DNA: TGTGCCAGTAGCTTAGGCGGGGGCTCCTACAATGAGCAGTTGTTT. Variable domain in full (rest from reference TRBV11-3 and TRBJ2-1): EAGVVQSPRYKIIEKKQPVAFWCNPISGHNTLYWYLQNLGQGPELLIRYENEEAVDDSQLPKDRFSAERLKGVDSTLKIQPAELGDSAVYLCASSLGGGSYNEQLFGPGTRLTVL.

Concerning this clonotype itself: This may be a read error: a much more frequent sequence differs by one nucleotide. This chain joins TRBV4-3 and TRBJ2-1; 9 bases fit TRBD1. Germline V gene lookup returns CDR1 LGHNA and CDR2 YSLEER. This CDR3 has 14 amino acids. In nucleotides, the CDR3 is TGCGTCAGCAGCAACCGGGACAGGGTAAATGAGCAGTTCTTC. Protein sequence: CVSSNRDRVNEQFF.

On this clonotype itself: At one of its ends the junction is not consistent with the germline gene, which may arise from a read error. The chain uses TRBV6-5 and TRBJ2-1; D is possibly TRBD2 (6 bases). This CDR3 is 16 amino acids long. Germline CDR1 is MNHEY and CDR2 is SVGAGI. CDR3: CTSSYHPSGEDNKQFF. CDR3 nucleotides: TGTACCAGCAGTTACCACCCCTCGGGGGAAGACAATAAGCAGTTCTTC.

A remark on this clonotype: One base away lies a much larger clone, so this may be a sequencing read error. The rearrangement uses TRBV5-4 and TRBJ2-6; no firm D call. The CDR3 has 17 amino acids. Trimming took 0 bases from V and 0 from J, leaving 10 bases between them. The germline gives CDR1 SGHNT, CDR2 YYREEE (reference sequence). The CDR3: CASSLVVRSSGANVLTF. CDR3 bases: TGTGCCAGCAGCTTGGTGGTGCGTAGCTCTGGGGCCAACGTCCTGACTTTC.

As concerns this clonotype: Its ends do not fully match the called genes, so a read error is possible. V is TRBV28 and J is TRBJ1-4; no firm D call. The CDR3 covers 14 residues. Germline CDR1 MDHEN, CDR2 SYDVKM. The CDR3 coding sequence is TGTGCAAGCAGTTCGACAAGGGTGGCTGAAAAACTGTATTTT. As protein: CASSSTRVAEKLYF.

For this clonotype: A much larger clone lies one base from this, so it may be a read error. The gene calls are TRBV20-1 and TRBJ2-7; 7 bases are a match to TRBD2. The CDR3 loop spans 17 amino acids. V was clipped by 6 bases and J by 0 bases; unmatched bases: 17. Germline CDR1 and CDR2: DFQATT and SNEGSKA (reference sequence). The DNA of the CDR3 is TGCAGTGCCCGGCCCGGGACTAACGGGAGCCTCTCCTACGAGCAGTACTTC. This sequence encodes CSARPGTNGSLSYEQYF.

Details on this clonotype: An end of the junction differs from the germline gene, which may be a read error. The chain couples TRBV11-3 to TRBJ2-2, with D perhaps matching TRBD1 (7 bases). Germline V gene data show CDR1 as SGHNT and CDR2 as YENEEA. The CDR3 covers 15 residues. CDR3 region: CASSPAGTVCGELFF. The CDR3 bases are TGTGCCAGCAGCCCCGCCGGGACAGTGTGCGGGGAGCTCTTTTTT.

In the case of this clonotype: Mismatch with germline at one junction end may stem from a read error. The chain is built from TRBV20-1 and TRBJ2-5; no clear D. Germline-derived CDR1 and CDR2 are DFQATT and SNEGSKA (reference sequence). This CDR3 contains 11 residues. CDR3 in DNA: TGCAGTGAGGCCAACCAAGAGACCCAGTATTTC. Protein: CSEANQETQYF.

The chain joins TRBV9 to TRBJ2-3, with 9 bases aligning to TRBD2. With 4 bases clipped from V and 2 bases from J, the junction kept 8 bases outside the gene matches. CDR1 is SGDLS, CDR2 YYNGEE, per germline. CDR3 length equals 16 residues. The CDR3 region is CASSPGASGATDTQYF. The CDR3 coding sequence is TGTGCCAGCAGCCCTGGAGCTAGCGGGGCCACAGATACGCAGTATTTT.

Concerning this clonotype itself: The junction and the germline gene differ at one end; a read error may be behind it. The V call is TRBV20-1, the J call TRBJ1-4; no firm D call. This CDR3 comprises 15 residues. Germline V gene sequence: CDR1 DFQATT, CDR2 SNEGSKA (reference sequence). Here the CDR3 DNA reads TGTAGTGCTAGAGATCCTGGACCGTCTAATGGAAAACTGTTTTTT. It encodes CSARDPGPSNGKLFF.

Concerning this clonotype itself: Without the conserved terminal phenylalanine or tryptophan, this CDR3 likely stems from a read error. The V and J genes are TRBV11-2 and TRBJ1-6; D is ambiguous. Looked up from germline, CDR1 is SGHAT and CDR2 is FQNNGV. The CDR3 has 14 residues. The CDR3 DNA reads as TGTGCCAGCAGCTTAGAAGCAAGTTATTCAGCCCTCCACATT. Residues: CASSLEASYSALHI.

Details on this clonotype: A single base separates this from a much larger clone, so it may be a read error. This sequence joins TRBV10-3 and TRBJ2-3; no definite D call. Germline V gene data show CDR1 as ENHRY and CDR2 as SYGVKD. The V end was cut by 7 bases, the J end by 2 bases, with 10 bases between. The CDR3 loop spans 13 amino acids. CDR3 coding DNA: TGTGCCATCAAGGACGGGTACACAGATACGCAGTATTTT. Encoded protein: CAIKDGYTDTQYF.

A word on this clonotype: A junction boundary mismatches the germline segment, possibly from a read error. This chain joins TRBV6-6 and TRBJ1-6; tentatively, D is TRBD1 (6 bases). Germline lookup yields CDR1 MNHNY and CDR2 SVGAGI (reference sequence). The CDR3 is made up of 14 amino acids. CDR3 amino acids: CTSILGGGISSLHF. DNA for the CDR3: TGTACCAGCATCCTAGGAGGGGGAATTTCATCCCTCCACTTT.

The J gene is TRBJ2-2, the V gene TRBV11-2; D is unclear. The CDR3 consists of 12 residues. The germline gives CDR1 SGHAT, CDR2 FQNNGV. Trimming stripped 6 bases from V and 3 bases from J, with 5 bases between. The CDR3 is CASSTDTGELFF. As DNA, the CDR3 is TGTGCCAGCAGTACGGACACCGGGGAGCTGTTTTTT. Variable domain in full (rest from reference TRBV11-2 and TRBJ2-2): EAGVAQSPRYKIIEKRQSVAFWCNPISGHATLYWYQQILGQGPKLLIQFQNNGVVDDSQLPKDRFSAERLKGVDSTLKIQPAKLEDSAVYLCASSTDTGELFFGEGSRLTVL.

This clonotype has just one count. At one of its ends the junction is not consistent with the germline gene, which may arise from a read error. The chain has TRBV11-2 and TRBJ2-5; TRBD2 might be the D (6 bases). The CDR3 length is 16 residues. CDR1 is SGHAT and CDR2 is FQNNGV in the germline V gene. The CDR3 nucleotides are TGTGCCAGCCGCTTAGCCGCGCGGGAAGGGGTACAGACCCAGTACTTC. It is translated as CASRLAAREGVQTQYF. Full variable domain (outside the CDR3, taken from reference TRBV11-2 and TRBJ2-5): EAGVAQSPRYKIIEKRQSVAFWCNPISGHATLYWYQQILGQGPKLLIQFQNNGVVDDSQLPKDRFSAERLKGVDSTLKIQPAKLEDSAVYLCASRLAAREGVQTQYFGPGTRLLVL.

Regarding this clonotype: One base away lies a much larger clone, so this may be a sequencing read error. V and J are TRBV6-5 and TRBJ1-1; no firm D call. Germline V gene data show CDR1 as MNHEY and CDR2 as SVGAGI. The CDR3 runs 12 residues. The CDR3 DNA reads as TGTGCCAACAGTTCGTGGGACACTGAAGCTTTCTTT. This codes for CANSSWDTEAFF.

Comments on this clonotype: Sequence at one end of the junction differs from germline and may be a read error. J is TRBJ1-6 and V is TRBV6-5; D is possibly TRBD1 (6 bases). In germline, CDR1 is MNHEY, CDR2 SVGAGI. This CDR3 is built from 16 residues. DNA for the CDR3: TGTGCCAGCGTCCAGACGGGGGCCTCCTATAATTCACCCATCCACTTT. Protein: CASVQTGASYNSPIHF.

This clonotype was counted a few times. The rearrangement joins TRBV13 to TRBJ2-1, with 9 bases identical to TRBD2. V lost 5 bases to trimming and J lost 7 bases; unmatched junction nucleotides: 9. CDR1 and CDR2 (germline): PRHDT, FYEKMQ (reference sequence). This CDR3 contains 15 residues. The DNA of the CDR3 is TGTGCCAGCAGCCCCCGAGATAGCGGGAGAAATGAGCAGTTCTTC. Protein: CASSPRDSGRNEQFF.

As regards this clonotype: This CDR3 is missing its conserved last phenylalanine or tryptophan, likely due to a read error. The genes are TRBV28 and TRBJ2-7; no reliable D call. The CDR3 has 11 amino acids. Per germline, CDR1 MDHEN and CDR2 SYDVKM. Written as DNA, the CDR3 is TGTGCGAGCAGTATATGGCCCGAGCAGTACATC. It translates to CASSIWPEQYI.

Details on this clonotype: Here the CDR3 omits its conserved ending phenylalanine or tryptophan, so a read error is the likely source. CDR3 protein: CSASDPGQASSYNEQFS. The CDR3 nucleotides are TGCAGTGCTAGTGATCCGGGGCAGGCCAGCTCCTACAATGAGCAGTTCTCC. This chain joins TRBV20-1 and TRBJ2-1, with D perhaps matching TRBD1 or TRBD2 (5 bases each). Trimming pared 3 bases from V and 0 bases from J, leaving 18 bases between. From germline, CDR1 is DFQATT and CDR2 SNEGSKA (reference sequence). The CDR3 spans 17 residues.

This clonotype was observed a handful of times. One end of the junction is discordant with germline, which a read error may explain. The chain uses TRBV11-1 and TRBJ2-2; 12 bases agree with TRBD2. The CDR3 loop spans 17 amino acids. Germline V CDR1 and CDR2: SGHAT, FQDESV (reference sequence). CDR3 nucleotides: TGTGCTAGCATCCCGCGACTAGCGGGAGAATCCACCGGGGAGCTGTTCTTT. Translated: CASIPRLAGESTGELFF.

Note on this clonotype: Its ends do not fully match the called genes, so a read error is possible. The gene calls are TRBV11-1 and TRBJ1-2; tentative D call: TRBD1 (5 bases). Germline V CDR1 and CDR2: SGHAT, FQDESV (reference sequence). The CDR3 runs to 14 residues. CDR3 DNA sequence: TGTGCCAGCAGCTTACGGGGCCCGCTCTATGGCTATACCTTC. Translated, it gives CASSLRGPLYGYTF.